This note documents a single T cell receptor (beta chain) sequence. What it recognizes is unknown. CDR1 is MNHEY, CDR2 SVGEGT, per germline. Trimming removed 8 bases from V and 5 bases from J; junction bases left unmatched: 8. The CDR3 totals 14 residues. This sample was taken from a study of vaccination effects on CD4 cells after COVID-19. Study-level findings and limits: Both infection-induced and vaccine-induced clones contracted markedly at late post-vaccination timepoints.

Sequencing was preceded by expansion of antigen-specific CD4+ T cells with viral peptide pools in the ViraFEST assay. Around day 10 of culture, CD4+ T cells were separated out. A density of more than 1.5 million PBMC per well was used; these cells were cultured with roughly 10 IU/ml IL-2 and approximately 10 ug/ml peptides. Produced via immunoSEQ multiplex PCR; TCRdb's table is partial and in-frame only. The data contain tens of thousands of clones, 74% of them singletons. Sequenced here: CD4+ T cells from PBMCs cultured with HCoV-229E spike peptides, sampled before COVID-19 vaccination. This clonotype was obtained from a human donor who received a COVID-19 vaccine. The chain couples TRBV6-2 or TRBV6-3 to TRBJ2-2; TRBD1 matches 7 bases. CDR3 bases: TGTGCCAGCTGCCCGGGACAGCCAACCGGGGAGCTGTTTTTT. Its protein is CASCPGQPTGELFF.